Below are 13 T cell receptor beta chains sequenced from a single sample in a study of breast tumors, draining lymph nodes, adjacent tissues. TCRdb itself ran the multiplex PCR reads through MiXCR, one entry per CDR3 protein. The sample carries 12,000 or so distinct CDR3 sequences, about 50% recorded once. What was sequenced was breast tumor tissue. The receptor set was obtained from a female donor with breast cancer. Some clones in this sample may be carry-over from other donors' samples.

This clonotype was counted a few times. At one end the junction does not follow the germline gene, possibly because of a read error. This sequence joins TRBV12-3 or TRBV12-4 and TRBJ2-7, with 7 bases fitting TRBD2. The CDR3 runs 14 residues. This CDR3 reads CASSFLGTIGERYF. The CDR3, as DNA: TGTGCCAGCAGTTTTCTCGGGACTATTGGTGAGCGGTACTTC.

This chain joins TRBV4-2 and TRBJ2-5; perhaps D is TRBD1 or TRBD2 (5 bases each). CDR1 is LGHNA and CDR2 is YNFKEQ in the germline V gene. Trimming left V 3 bases short and J 2 bases short, with 22 bases between. The CDR3 is made up of 18 amino acids. The CDR3, as DNA: TGTGCCAGCAGCCAGACGCAGGGTTCTCGGGGTGTTCAAGAGACCCAGTACTTC. Protein product: CASSQTQGSRGVQETQYF.

This clonotype was picked up many times. The chain employs TRBV12-3 or TRBV12-4 and TRBJ2-7; 7 bases align to TRBD1. This CDR3 comprises 14 residues. V gave up 3 bases and J gave up 0 bases; unmatched junction bases: 2. The CDR3 loop reads CASSLGTASYEQYF. The DNA of the CDR3 is TGTGCCAGCAGTTTGGGGACAGCCTCCTACGAGCAGTACTTC.

V usage is TRBV5-1 and J usage is TRBJ2-3; a weak D match, TRBD2 (6 bases). CDR3 length: 16 residues. V shed 3 bases and J shed 2 bases, with 16 bases lying between them. From germline, CDR1 is SGHRS and CDR2 YFSETQ. CDR3 nucleotides: TGCGCCAGCAGCTACGGGACTGGAGGATACACAGATACGCAGTATTTT. Translated, it gives CASSYGTGGYTDTQYF.

The rearrangement uses TRBV4-1 and TRBJ2-7; D unclear. V was cut by 2 bases and J by 2 bases, with 10 bases left in between. CDR1 and CDR2 from the germline V gene are MGHRA and YSYEKL. The length of the CDR3 is 14 residues. The CDR3 DNA sequence: TGCGCCAGCAGCCAATGGCAGGAAGCCTACGAGCAGTACTTC. Its translation: CASSQWQEAYEQYF.

Comments on this clonotype: At one boundary the junction diverges from the germline segment, which might be a read error. The chain combines TRBV6-2 or TRBV6-3 with TRBJ2-5; 8 bases align to TRBD2. The CDR3 has 17 residues. The germline V gene has CDR1 MNHEY and CDR2 SVGEGT. The CDR3 spells CASSHSPGRGDQETQYF. CDR3 DNA sequence: TGTGCCAGCAGTCACTCCCCCGGGCGGGGGGACCAAGAGACCCAGTACTTC.

This clonotype has a count of ten or more. One base away lies a much larger clone, so this may be a sequencing read error. The conserved final phenylalanine or tryptophan is absent from the CDR3, which likely points to a read error. V and J are TRBV19 and TRBJ2-1; TRBD2 matches 10 bases. Germline V gives CDR1 LNHDA, CDR2 SQIVND (reference sequence). The junction had 11 bases not matched to a gene; V was cut back by 8 bases and J by 4 bases. The CDR3 consists of 16 residues. CDR3 in DNA: TGTGCCAGTCTCTCCCGTAGCGGGGGGAGTTACAATGAGCAGTTCTCC. Amino acids: CASLSRSGGSYNEQFS.

The chain joins TRBV24-1 to TRBJ2-2; 7 positions agree with TRBD1. J gave up 0 bases and V 4 bases, and 4 bases lay outside the gene matches. The germline V gene encodes CDR1 KGHDR and CDR2 SFDVKD. The length of the CDR3 is 16 residues. The CDR3 bases are TGTGCCACCAGTGACTCCGGGACAGCGAACACCGGGGAGCTGTTTTTT. Its translation: CATSDSGTANTGELFF.

V usage is TRBV9 and J usage is TRBJ2-1; 11 nucleotides align to TRBD2. The CDR3 length is 17 residues. Germline assignment: CDR1 SGDLS and CDR2 YYNGEE. V was clipped by 3 bases and J by 9 bases; unmatched bases: 14. CDR3 sequence: CASSAGVSGTSGPEQFF. The CDR3 nucleotides read TGTGCCAGCAGCGCCGGCGTGTCCGGGACTAGCGGTCCTGAGCAGTTCTTC. The variable domain in full, completed from reference TRBV9 and TRBJ2-1, reads DSGVTQTPKHLITATGQRVTLRCSPRSGDLSVYWYQQSLDQGLQFLIQYYNGEERAKGNILERFSAQQFPDLHSELNLSSLELGDSALYFCASSAGVSGTSGPEQFFGPGTRLTVL.

The chain is built from TRBV7-3 and TRBJ1-2; 10 nucleotides agree with TRBD1. Germline V CDR1 and CDR2: SGHTA, FQGTGA. This CDR3 is built from 16 residues. V was clipped by 3 bases and J by 4 bases; unmatched bases: 8. CDR3 residues: CASSFGTGEGGYGYTF. CDR3 sequence (DNA): TGTGCCAGCAGCTTCGGGACAGGGGAAGGTGGCTATGGCTACACCTTC.

The chain employs TRBV6-4 and TRBJ2-1; weak D call: TRBD2 (7 bases). Trimming left V 0 bases short and J 10 bases short, with 10 bases between. Germline CDR1 and CDR2: MRHNA and SNTAGT. The CDR3 contains 13 residues. CDR3: CASSDSRGQEQFF. The DNA for the CDR3 is TGTGCCAGCAGTGACTCGCGGGGGCAGGAGCAGTTCTTC.

This clonotype has a count of ten or more. The chain carries TRBV6-1 and TRBJ1-5, with D perhaps TRBD1 (5 bases). The CDR3 has 15 amino acids. In germline, CDR1 is MNHNS, CDR2 SASEGT. V lost 6 bases and J lost 3, with 15 bases in between. The CDR3 nucleotides read TGTGCCAGCAGAGGCCTGGGGGACCACAATCAGCCCCAGCATTTT. It encodes CASRGLGDHNQPQHF.

As concerns this clonotype: A read error may produce the germline difference seen at one junction end. V is TRBV29-1 and J is TRBJ2-3; TRBD2 matches 7 bases. This CDR3 comprises 17 residues. The germline V gene encodes CDR1 SQVTM and CDR2 ANQGSEA. CDR3 amino acids: CSVVLYLTSSSTDTRYF. The CDR3 nucleotides read TGCAGCGTTGTCCTTTACCTGACTAGCTCGAGCACAGATACGCGGTATTTT.